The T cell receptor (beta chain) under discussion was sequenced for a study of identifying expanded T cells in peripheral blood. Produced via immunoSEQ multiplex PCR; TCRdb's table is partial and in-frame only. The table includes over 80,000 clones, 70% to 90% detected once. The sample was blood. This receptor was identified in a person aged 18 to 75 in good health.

The CDR3 loop reads CASSSTSGHTDTQYF. CDR3 in DNA: TGTGCCAGCAGCTCGACTAGCGGACACACAGATACGCAGTATTTT. This chain joins TRBV7-2 and TRBJ2-3; TRBD2 matches at 9 bases. The CDR3 is made up of 15 amino acids. Unmatched junction bases numbered 4, after V lost 4 bases and J lost 2 bases. Germline CDR1 SGHTA, CDR2 FQGNSA.